This TCR beta chain was retrieved from a study of blood T cell repertoires in COVID-19. Across the whole study: Acute-phase and convalescent COVID-19 samples originated in the United States, Italy and Spain. PBMCs, B-cell-depleted T cells, or T cells provided the cDNA or gDNA that made up the material.

Authors' analysis steps: Amplification from reference gene primers served as the basis for estimated nucleated cell counts. Measured with immunoSEQ multiplex PCR; TCRdb has only the in-frame clones, and not every one. For V, J and clone size, that table is used; D and trimming come from the DNA. The table lists about 98,000 clones, around 80% of them singletons. Germline V lookup: CDR1 MNHEY, CDR2 SVGEGT. The CDR3 has 16 residues. The V end lost 0 bases, the J end lost 2 bases, and 13 bases lay between the germline ends. This chain joins TRBV6-2 or TRBV6-3 and TRBJ1-2; the D gene is possibly TRBD1 (6 bases). This clonotype was sampled from a man between 60 and 70 years old with acute or convalescent COVID-19. Sequences were obtained from peripheral blood. CDR3 loop: CASSYSPGTLNYGYTF. The CDR3 DNA is TGTGCCAGCAGTTACTCTCCAGGGACACTAAACTATGGCTACACCTTC.